Sequencing of this TCR beta chain was carried out in a study of cytotoxic CD8 clonotypes in ibrutinib-treated CLL. Study overall: Responses comprised some 24 partial and 2 complete; at median approximately six years, about 15 remained remitted and approximately 12 progressed.

The CDR3 totals 14 residues. J lost 5 bases, V lost 5 bases, and 8 bases had no gene match. Per the germline V gene, CDR1 is SEHNR and CDR2 is FQNEAQ (reference sequence). Overall study results and limits: Clonality climbed at ibrutinib response, then dropped toward baseline at progression. The study sampled sustained-remission and progressing patients at different times. Clonotypes that were public were uncommon, and they contracted or stayed stable on treatment.

Turning to this clone: What it recognizes is unknown.

Measured with immunoSEQ multiplex PCR; TCRdb has only the in-frame clones, and not every one. The sample holds 7,300 or so clones; more than 65% are singletons and the top ten take roughly 3.8%. The sample was PBMCs, taken before ibrutinib treatment. This TCR derives from a human donor with chronic lymphocytic leukemia. This sequence joins TRBV7-9 and TRBJ1-2; TRBD1 matches 7 bases. The CDR3 spells CASSTTGMSYGYTF. As DNA, the CDR3 is TGTGCCAGCAGCACGACAGGGATGTCGTATGGCTACACCTTC. Variable domain in full (rest from reference TRBV7-9 and TRBJ1-2): DTGVSQNPRHKITKRGQNVTFRCDPISEHNRLYWYRQTLGQGPEFLTYFQNEAQLEKSRLLSDRFSAERPKGSFSTLEIQRTEQGDSAMYLCASSTTGMSYGYTFGSGTRLTVV.